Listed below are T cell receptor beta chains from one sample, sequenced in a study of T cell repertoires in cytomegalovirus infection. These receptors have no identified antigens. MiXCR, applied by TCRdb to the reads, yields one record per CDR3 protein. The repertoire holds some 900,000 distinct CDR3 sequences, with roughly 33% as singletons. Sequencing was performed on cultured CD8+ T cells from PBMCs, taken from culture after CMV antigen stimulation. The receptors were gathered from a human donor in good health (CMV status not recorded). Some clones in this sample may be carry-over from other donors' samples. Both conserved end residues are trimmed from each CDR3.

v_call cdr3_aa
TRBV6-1 ASSEWSLANTGELF
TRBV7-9 ASSSGERRTQY
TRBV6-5 ASSYSTGGPLEQY
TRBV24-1 ATSSPAGGGTDTQY
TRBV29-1 SVVSLAGLKHQETQY
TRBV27 ASSFPPPYNEQF
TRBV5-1 ASSLLRATPIAGTQYNEQF
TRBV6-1 ASNNQGLNTEAF
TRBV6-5 ASSQIPEKGNEQF
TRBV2 ASSEARGPGLEQF
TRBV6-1 ASSEATGFQYEQY
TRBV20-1 TLLGGGGLNEQF
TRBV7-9 ASSDRTGGNTGELF
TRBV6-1 ASSEAQAFTDTQY
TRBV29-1 SVEDLGRAANYGYT
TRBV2 ASSWDSRDKNINIQY
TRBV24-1 ATSDLNPYRGRACTEAF
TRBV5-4 ASSRYKTRTGELF
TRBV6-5 ASSLTGVADTEAF
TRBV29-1 SARGTGEENTEAF
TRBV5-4 ASSQGKGAAF
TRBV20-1 SAWDGKSREQF
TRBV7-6 ASSSVGANVLT
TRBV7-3 ASSTDGTGDQPQH